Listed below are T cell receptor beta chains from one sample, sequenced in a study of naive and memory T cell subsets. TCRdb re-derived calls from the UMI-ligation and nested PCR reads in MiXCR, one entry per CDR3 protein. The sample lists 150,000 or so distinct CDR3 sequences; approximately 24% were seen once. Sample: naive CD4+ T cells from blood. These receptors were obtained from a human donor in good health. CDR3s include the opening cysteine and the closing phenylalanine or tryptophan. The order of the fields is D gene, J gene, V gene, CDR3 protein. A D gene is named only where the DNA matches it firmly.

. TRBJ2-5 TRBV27 CASSLSPVLGTQYF
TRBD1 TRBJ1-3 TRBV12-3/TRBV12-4 CASRGDRSGNTIYF
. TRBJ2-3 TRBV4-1 CASSPEGRADTQYF
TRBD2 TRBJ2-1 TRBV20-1 CSAPTGLAGVNEQFF
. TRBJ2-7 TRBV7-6 CASSPRGGILGEQYF
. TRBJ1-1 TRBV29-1 CSVSGQGDTEAFF
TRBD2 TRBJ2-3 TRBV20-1 CSANLGGRIDTQYF
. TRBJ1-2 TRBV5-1 CASSRTDVGGYTF
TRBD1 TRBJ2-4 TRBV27 CASSSNRQGDIQYF
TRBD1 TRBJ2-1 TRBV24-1 CATSDLGTGDNEQFF
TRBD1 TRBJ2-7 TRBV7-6 CASSPGGTGSYEQYF
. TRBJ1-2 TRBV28 CASSLYYGYTF
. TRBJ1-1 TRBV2 CASRTGAMNTEAFF
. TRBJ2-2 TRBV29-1 CSVRGPTGELFF
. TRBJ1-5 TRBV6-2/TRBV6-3 CASSYSAGWNSNQPQHF
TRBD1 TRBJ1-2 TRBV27 CASSFTGENYGYTF
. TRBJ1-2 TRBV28 CASRRDLQGAGPYYGYTF
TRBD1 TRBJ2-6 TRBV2 CASSGTGASGANVLTF
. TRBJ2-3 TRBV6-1 CASRKPSLGSSTDTQYF
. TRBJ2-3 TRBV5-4 CASSKPPATGYPDTQYF
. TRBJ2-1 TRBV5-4 CASSLVAVTYNEQFF
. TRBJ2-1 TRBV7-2 CASSREDEQFF
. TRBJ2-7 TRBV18 CASSPKTVSYEQYF
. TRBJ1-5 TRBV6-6 CASSYSRISSVNQPQHF